Presented here are 27 T cell receptor beta chains from one specimen sequenced in a study of OX40 agonist ivuxolimab in advanced cancers. The library was generated by the immunoSEQ multiplex PCR assay. The table was pulled from immuneACCESS by TCRdb, which kept in-frame rearrangements only. Such tables lose some clones; where checked, under half of the loss comes from unresolved V genes, and the rest has no known cause. Here the sample has 77,000 or so clones; 90% occur a single time. About 1.8% of the sample goes to the ten largest clones. The material was CD4+ or CD8+ T cells sorted from blood, obtained in a trial of the OX40 agonist ivuxolimab. Every receptor here comes from an adult with an advanced solid tumor such as melanoma, head and neck, liver or kidney cancer.

The chain joins TRBV6-1 to TRBJ1-2; the D gene is possibly TRBD1 (6 bases). This CDR3 comprises 16 residues. Germline V gene lookup returns CDR1 MNHNS and CDR2 SASEGT. V lost 0 bases and J 6 bases, leaving 17 bases between the germline ends. CDR3 nucleotides: TGTGCCAGCAGTGAAGCGCTGGGGGGCGCGATTCATGGCTACACCTTC. Protein product: CASSEALGGAIHGYTF.

This clone was observed a single time. V and J are TRBV5-4 and TRBJ2-3; 9 bases are shared with TRBD2. This CDR3 is 16 amino acids long. Losses at the gene ends were 4 bases for V and 6 bases for J; bases not matched to a gene: 12. CDR1 SGHNT and CDR2 YYREEE come from the germline V gene (reference sequence). The CDR3 here is CASSPRTGTSIDTQYF. CDR3 bases: TGTGCCAGCAGCCCTCGGACCGGGACTAGCATCGATACGCAGTATTTT.

The rearrangement joins TRBV7-2 to TRBJ2-2; 7 nucleotides line up with TRBD1. With V trimmed by 3 bases and J by 6 bases, 13 bases remained unmatched. Germline CDR1 reads SGHTA; CDR2 reads FQGNSA. CDR3 length: 17 amino acids. Here the CDR3 DNA reads TGTGCCAGCAGCTTGCGGCCGGGACAGTGGGGTGCCGGGGAGCTGTTTTTT. This codes for CASSLRPGQWGAGELFF.

Comments on this clone: Other DNA sequences within the sample encode an identical CDR3. The chain links TRBV5-1 to TRBJ2-5, with D uncertain. The CDR3 is made up of 11 amino acids. V was trimmed by 0 bases and J by 4 bases, leaving 1 base between them. The germline CDR1 and CDR2 sequences are SGHRS and YFSETQ. CDR3 region: CASSLVETQYF. CDR3 bases: TGCGCCAGCAGCTTGGTAGAGACCCAGTACTTC. Full variable domain (missing parts from reference TRBV5-1 and TRBJ2-5): KAGVTQTPRYLIKTRGQQVTLSCSPISGHRSVSWYQQTPGQGLQFLFEYFSETQRNKGNFPGRFSGRQFSNSRSEMNVSTLELGDSALYLCASSLVETQYFGPGTRLLVL.

The chain joins TRBV4-2 to TRBJ2-6, with TRBD1 as a possible D gene (5 bases). CDR3 length equals 20 residues. V was trimmed by 0 bases and J by 0 bases, leaving 18 bases between them. CDR1 is LGHNA, CDR2 YNFKEQ, per germline. CDR3 coding DNA: TGTGCCAGCAGCCAAGATGGACAACCGACCATTGGCTCTGGGGCCAACGTCCTGACTTTC. Translation gives CASSQDGQPTIGSGANVLTF.

This chain connects TRBV28 to TRBJ1-5; tentatively, D is TRBD1 (5 bases). The CDR3 is made up of 16 amino acids. V shed 2 bases and J shed 11 bases, with 22 bases lying between them. Germline CDR1 and CDR2: MDHEN and SYDVKM. The CDR3 DNA is TGTGCCAGCAGTTTACTCTCAATCAGGTGGGGGTTAGCCCAGCATTTT. Translating gives CASSLLSIRWGLAQHF.

This clone is a singleton in its sample. This sequence joins TRBV7-9 and TRBJ2-2; TRBD1 aligns across 8 bases. The germline CDR1 and CDR2 sequences are SEHNR and FQNEAQ (reference sequence). CDR3 length equals 14 residues. The V and J ends lost 6 bases and 5 bases, in that order; junction bases with no gene match: 5. The DNA of the CDR3 is TGTGCCAGCAGGTGGACAGGGCAAACCGGGGAGCTGTTTTTT. It yields the protein CASRWTGQTGELFF.

The CDR3 nucleotides are TGTGCCAGCAGCCCCGGGACAGTAATGGGCTACACCTTC. Protein sequence: CASSPGTVMGYTF. V is TRBV11-3 and J is TRBJ1-2; 7 bases fit TRBD1. The CDR3 is made up of 13 amino acids. J gave up 8 bases and V 5 bases, and 8 bases lay outside the gene matches. The V gene's germline CDR1 is SGHNT and CDR2 YENEEA.

The sample holds one count of this clone. The chain links TRBV5-1 to TRBJ2-2; TRBD2 aligns across 9 bases. The CDR3 has 18 amino acids. Germline V gene lookup returns CDR1 SGHRS and CDR2 YFSETQ. V trimming: 0 bases; J trimming: 2 bases; junction bases outside the gene matches: 8. The CDR3 bases are TGCGCCAGCAGCTTGGCAGGCCTGACTAGCGGTAACACCGGGGAGCTGTTTTTT. Translated: CASSLAGLTSGNTGELFF.

V is TRBV30 and J is TRBJ2-2, with a tentative D call TRBD1 (6 bases). V was pared by 5 bases and J by 1 base, with 11 bases between. Germline values: CDR1 GTSNPN, CDR2 SVGIG (reference sequence). This CDR3 has 14 residues. CDR3 nucleotides: TGTGCCTGGGACATACAGGGGAACACCGGGGAGCTGTTTTTT. This codes for CAWDIQGNTGELFF.

The rearrangement uses TRBV10-1 and TRBJ2-5, with TRBD1 matching 8 bases. CDR3 length: 15 residues. From germline, CDR1 is WNHNN and CDR2 SYGVQD (reference sequence). The V gene end was trimmed by 0 bases and the J gene end by 2 bases; junction bases not matched to a gene: 2. This CDR3 is CASSESRTGQETQYF. DNA for the CDR3: TGCGCCAGCAGTGAGTCTAGGACAGGGCAAGAGACCCAGTACTTC.

This clone was recorded only once. The chain recombines TRBV2 with TRBJ2-1; 9 nucleotides match TRBD2. Trimming at V came to 7 bases and at J to 6 bases, leaving 7 bases not matched to a gene. This CDR3 spans 14 amino acids. The germline V gene has CDR1 SNHLY and CDR2 FYNNEI. The CDR3 bases are TGTGCCAGCAATACCGCTAGCGGGACCAATGAGCAGTTCTTC. It codes for CASNTASGTNEQFF. Full variable domain (rest looked up from reference TRBV2 and TRBJ2-1): EPEVTQTPSHQVTQMGQEVILRCVPISNHLYFYWYRQILGQKVEFLVSFYNNEISEKSEIFDDQFSVERPDGSNFTLKIRSTKLEDSAMYFCASNTASGTNEQFFGPGTRLTVL.

The chain links TRBV7-9 to TRBJ2-1, with 10 bases that match TRBD1. The CDR3 length is 15 residues. The germline gives CDR1 SEHNR, CDR2 FQNEAQ (reference sequence). V was pared by 2 bases and J by 4 bases, with 2 bases of the junction left unmatched. The CDR3 sequence is CASSLWTGGYNEQFF. The CDR3 DNA sequence: TGTGCCAGCAGCTTATGGACAGGGGGGTACAATGAGCAGTTCTTC.

The chain joins TRBV10-3 to TRBJ2-7, with D hard to call. V lost 10 bases and J 0 bases, leaving 10 bases between the germline ends. CDR1 is ENHRY, CDR2 SYGVKD, per germline. The CDR3 sequence is 12 residues long. CDR3 coding DNA: TGTGCCACCTCACTTAGCTCCTACGAGCAGTACTTC. Its protein product is CATSLSSYEQYF.

The rearrangement links TRBV19 to TRBJ2-5; either TRBD1 or TRBD2 may supply D (6 bases each). This CDR3 is 14 amino acids long. V lost 2 bases to trimming and J lost 5 bases, with 12 bases between them. CDR1 is LNHDA, CDR2 SQIVND, per germline (reference sequence). The DNA of the CDR3 is TGTGCCAGTAGTATAAGGGGGGCACCGGAGACCCAGTACTTC. The encoded protein is CASSIRGAPETQYF.

The CDR3 DNA sequence: TGCGCCAGTCTAGCGGGCCCTAGCTCCTACGAGCAGTACTTC. It codes for CASLAGPSSYEQYF. V usage is TRBV5-1 and J usage is TRBJ2-7; TRBD2 aligns across 8 bases. V shed 8 bases, J shed 0 bases, and the junction held 7 bases outside the gene matches. The CDR3 runs to 14 residues. CDR1 is SGHRS, CDR2 YFSETQ, per germline.

The CDR3 DNA reads as TGTGCCACCGAAGCTAGCTCCTACAATGAGCAGTTCTTC. The encoded protein is CATEASSYNEQFF. The genes are TRBV6-1 and TRBJ2-1; no clear D gene. This CDR3 has 13 residues. The germline gives CDR1 MNHNS, CDR2 SASEGT. The V end lost 10 bases, the J end lost 0 bases, and 10 bases lay between the germline ends.

The chain uses TRBV11-2 and TRBJ2-5, with 8 bases matching TRBD2. The J call may be mistaken, given a closer DNA end match to TRBJ2-7. Germline CDR1 and CDR2: SGHAT and FQNNGV. CDR3 length: 14 residues. CDR3 protein: CASSLGGRTYEQYF. In DNA, the CDR3 is TGTGCCAGCAGCTTAGGCGGGAGGACTTACGAGCAGTACTTC.

The chain employs TRBV5-1 and TRBJ1-2; possibly TRBD1 for D (5 bases). Germline assignment: CDR1 SGHRS and CDR2 YFSETQ. V lost 4 bases, J lost 4 bases, and 20 bases lay in between. This CDR3 region has 16 residues. This chain's CDR3 is CASSPATVGGVYGYTF. The CDR3 DNA sequence: TGCGCCAGCAGCCCGGCCACCGTTGGGGGGGTCTATGGCTACACCTTC.

The CDR3 DNA reads as TGCAGCGTCGCCCGGACTCAATCCTACGAGCAGTACTTC. It is translated as CSVARTQSYEQYF. The chain links TRBV29-1 to TRBJ2-7; TRBD2 is a possible D gene (5 bases). CDR1 and CDR2 (germline): SQVTM, ANQGSEA. This CDR3 region has 13 residues. Trimming cost V 6 bases and J 1 base, with 13 bases left between them.

The chain carries TRBV5-4 and TRBJ2-7, with 14 positions matching TRBD2. Germline V gene data show CDR1 as SGHNT and CDR2 as YYREEE (reference sequence). CDR3 length equals 15 residues. V lost 4 bases and J lost 5; bases outside the gene matches: 5. CDR3 nucleotides: TGTGCCAGCAGCAAACCGGGACTAGCGGGAGACGAGCAGTACTTC. Its protein product is CASSKPGLAGDEQYF.

The chain is built from TRBV7-2 and TRBJ1-1; the D is unclear. CDR3 length: 14 amino acids. CDR1 SGHTA and CDR2 FQGNSA come from the germline V gene. V shed 3 bases and J shed 1 base, with 9 bases lying between them. The CDR3 DNA follows: TGTGCCAGCAGCTTCCAGGAGGGGAACACTGAAGCTTTCTTT. Translation: CASSFQEGNTEAFF.

For this clone: Mismatch with germline at one junction end may stem from a read error. CDR3 DNA: TGTGCCAGCACCTTAGGGACAGGGTCCCCAGATACGCAGTATTTT. The encoded protein is CASTLGTGSPDTQYF. V usage is TRBV7-2 and J usage is TRBJ2-3, with 9 bases aligning to TRBD1. This CDR3 is 15 amino acids long. In germline, CDR1 is SGHTA, CDR2 FQGNSA. The variable domain in full, with the rest retrieved from reference TRBV7-2 and TRBJ2-3, is GAGVSQSPSNKVTEKGKDVELRCDPISGHTALYWYRQSLGQGLEFLIYFQGNSAPDKSGLPSDRFSAERTGGSVSTLTIQRTQQEDSAVYLCASTLGTGSPDTQYFGPGTRLTVL.

The V gene is TRBV6-1, the J gene TRBJ2-1, with D uncertain. The CDR3 consists of 14 residues. Trimming stripped 8 bases from V and 0 bases from J, with 11 bases between. Germline loops: CDR1 MNHNS, CDR2 SASEGT. The CDR3 protein is CASQLAISYNEQFF. The DNA of the CDR3 is TGTGCCAGCCAACTCGCTATCTCCTACAATGAGCAGTTCTTC.

This chain connects TRBV6-6 to TRBJ2-3, with 11 bases identical to TRBD1. The J segment lost 6 bases and the V segment lost 6 bases, leaving 5 bases of the junction unmatched. Germline V gene data show CDR1 as MNHNY and CDR2 as SVGAGI (reference sequence). This CDR3 is built from 14 residues. In DNA, the CDR3 is TGTGCCAGCAGCCCGGGACAGGGGGGGGATACGCAGTATTTT. It is translated as CASSPGQGGDTQYF.

The gene calls are TRBV6-5 and TRBJ1-1; TRBD1 might be the D (5 bases). V lost 4 bases and J 2 bases, leaving 11 bases between the germline ends. CDR1 is MNHEY, CDR2 SVGAGI, per germline. CDR3 length equals 14 residues. The CDR3 bases are TGTGCCAGCAGTTCACAGGCTGGAAACACTGAAGCTTTCTTT. This translates into CASSSQAGNTEAFF.

The V call is TRBV7-3, the J call TRBJ2-7; 11 bases map to TRBD1. The V gene's germline CDR1 is SGHTA and CDR2 FQGTGA. The V and J ends lost 5 bases and 5 bases, in that order; junction bases with no gene match: 11. The CDR3 sequence is 16 residues long. CDR3 amino acids: CASSHGWTGGFNEQYF. The CDR3 coding sequence is TGTGCCAGCAGCCATGGTTGGACAGGGGGCTTCAACGAGCAGTACTTC.